The 10 T cell receptor beta chains below come from one sample, sequenced in a study of beta chain features in type 1 diabetes. TCRB transcripts that were expressed got sequenced, as all of the isolated RNA had been reverse transcribed. TCRdb's copy holds only in-frame clones and misses some; the assay was immunoSEQ multiplex PCR. Altogether 810,000 or so clones are present, about a sixth being singletons, with the ten largest covering 0.023%. Sequenced sample: naive CD4+ T cells from blood. The source of these receptors is a woman between 18 and 30 years old in good health.

The V gene is TRBV10-3, the J gene TRBJ2-3, with 7 nucleotides matching TRBD1. The CDR3 contains 14 residues. The V gene end was trimmed by 8 bases and the J gene end by 4 bases; junction bases not matched to a gene: 9. Germline CDR1 ENHRY, CDR2 SYGVKD. The CDR3 loop is CAIAGQALSDTQYF. The CDR3 nucleotides are TGTGCCATCGCTGGACAGGCCCTGTCAGATACGCAGTATTTT.

V usage is TRBV5-4 and J usage is TRBJ2-7; TRBD2 agrees at 7 bases. V was clipped by 0 bases and J by 5 bases; unmatched bases: 8. The CDR3 totals 15 residues. Germline CDR1 is SGHNT and CDR2 is YYREEE (reference sequence). The CDR3 reads CASSLVGGSMNEQYF. The CDR3 DNA follows: TGTGCCAGCAGCTTGGTGGGAGGGAGTATGAACGAGCAGTACTTC.

The chain links TRBV28 to TRBJ2-7; D may be TRBD1 or TRBD2 (5 bases each). Trimming removed 8 bases at V and 0 bases at J, with 14 bases between. Germline lookup yields CDR1 MDHEN and CDR2 SYDVKM. CDR3 length equals 14 residues. CDR3 nucleotide sequence: TGTGCCAGCCGTGGCCCAGGGAGCTCCTACGAGCAGTACTTC. Translated, it gives CASRGPGSSYEQYF.

The rearrangement joins TRBV6-1 to TRBJ2-2; D uncertain. V was trimmed by 2 bases and J by 1 base, leaving 11 bases between them. The germline V gene encodes CDR1 MNHNS and CDR2 SASEGT. This CDR3 is 16 amino acids long. CDR3 loop: CASSEQIVLNTGELFF. Written as DNA, the CDR3 is TGTGCCAGCAGTGAACAGATAGTGCTGAACACCGGGGAGCTGTTTTTT.

The rearrangement joins TRBV5-1 to TRBJ1-5; 10 positions agree with TRBD1. The CDR3 covers 14 residues. The ends lost 0 bases at V and 7 bases at J; junction bases unmatched: 1. Germline-derived CDR1 and CDR2 are SGHRS and YFSETQ. The CDR3 loop is CASSLGQGAQPQHF. As DNA, the CDR3 is TGCGCCAGCAGCTTGGGACAGGGGGCCCAGCCCCAGCATTTT.

V is TRBV5-1 and J is TRBJ1-2; D is uncertain. V gave up 4 bases and J gave up 7 bases, with 17 bases separating them. Germline V gene data show CDR1 as SGHRS and CDR2 as YFSETQ. There are 14 residues in the CDR3. CDR3 loop: CASSPREWSRGYTF. CDR3 in DNA: TGCGCCAGCAGCCCCCGCGAGTGGTCCCGTGGCTACACCTTC. The full variable domain, completed using reference TRBV5-1 and TRBJ1-2, is KAGVTQTPRYLIKTRGQQVTLSCSPISGHRSVSWYQQTPGQGLQFLFEYFSETQRNKGNFPGRFSGRQFSNSRSEMNVSTLELGDSALYLCASSPREWSRGYTFGSGTRLTVV.

This clone showed up just a few times. The chain carries TRBV7-6 and TRBJ2-3, with D perhaps matching TRBD1 (6 bases). The CDR3 loop spans 15 amino acids. Trimming took 5 bases from V and 7 from J, leaving 19 bases between them. Germline V CDR1 and CDR2: SGHVS, FNYEAQ. The CDR3 region has the DNA TGTGCCAGCAGCCAAAACCACAGGGAGCCGAATACGCAGTATTTT. As protein: CASSQNHREPNTQYF.

This rearrangement joins TRBV2 to TRBJ2-1; a possible D gene is TRBD1 (6 bases). This CDR3 comprises 13 residues. V gave up 4 bases and J gave up 16 bases, with 20 bases separating them. Germline CDR1 SNHLY, CDR2 FYNNEI. CDR3 bases: TGTGCCAGCAGTGCGGACAGACCTCTCCTCTTTTTCTTC. Translating gives CASSADRPLLFFF. Variable domain in full (rest from reference TRBV2 and TRBJ2-1): EPEVTQTPSHQVTQMGQEVILRCVPISNHLYFYWYRQILGQKVEFLVSFYNNEISEKSEIFDDQFSVERPDGSNFTLKIRSTKLEDSAMYFCASSADRPLLFFFGPGTRLTVL.

This chain joins TRBV7-2 and TRBJ1-1, with 8 bases matching TRBD1. The CDR3 spans 17 residues. Germline values: CDR1 SGHTA, CDR2 FQGNSA. With 5 bases clipped from V and 5 bases from J, the junction kept 16 bases outside the gene matches. CDR3 in amino acids: CASSLRTGTIVGTEAFF. The CDR3 nucleotides read TGTGCCAGCAGCCTCCGGACAGGGACGATTGTTGGGACTGAAGCTTTCTTT.

This clone was seen a few times. The J gene is TRBJ1-3, the V gene TRBV19; D is unresolved. V was trimmed by 5 bases and J by 1 base, leaving 6 bases between them. The germline CDR1 and CDR2 sequences are LNHDA and SQIVND (reference sequence). CDR3 length: 13 residues. The DNA of the CDR3 is TGTGCCAGTAGTCTACGGTCTGGAAACACCATATATTTT. It encodes CASSLRSGNTIYF.